This TCR beta chain was sequenced for a study of vaccination and CD4 T cells after COVID-19. Treatment given: roughly 10-day PBMC culture with coronavirus spike peptide pools or control peptides (ViraFEST assay). By negative selection, CD4+ T cells were isolated once culture had run for 10 days. The assay that was used to sequence DNA from cultured CD4+ T cells was the Oncomine TCR Beta short-read assay. TCRdb itself ran the PCR reads through MiXCR, one entry per CDR3 protein. In the table there are 20,000 to 25,000 distinct CDR3 sequences, less than 65% of which are singletons. To note about this clonotype: Its antigen is as yet unknown.

This CDR3 comprises 18 residues. Unmatched junction bases numbered 11, after V lost 5 bases and J lost 2 bases. Germline assignment: CDR1 SGHVS and CDR2 FQNEAQ. The source of this sequence is a human donor who received a COVID-19 vaccine. The J gene is TRBJ2-2, the V gene TRBV7-8; 10 bases match TRBD2. Here the sequenced sample was CD4+ T cells from blood, cultured in vitro, taken after SARS-CoV-2 vaccination. The CDR3 DNA sequence: TGTGCCAGCAGCCCCCGGCCCTCTAGCGGGGGAAACACCGGGGAGCTGTTTTTT. Translation gives CASSPRPSSGGNTGELFF.